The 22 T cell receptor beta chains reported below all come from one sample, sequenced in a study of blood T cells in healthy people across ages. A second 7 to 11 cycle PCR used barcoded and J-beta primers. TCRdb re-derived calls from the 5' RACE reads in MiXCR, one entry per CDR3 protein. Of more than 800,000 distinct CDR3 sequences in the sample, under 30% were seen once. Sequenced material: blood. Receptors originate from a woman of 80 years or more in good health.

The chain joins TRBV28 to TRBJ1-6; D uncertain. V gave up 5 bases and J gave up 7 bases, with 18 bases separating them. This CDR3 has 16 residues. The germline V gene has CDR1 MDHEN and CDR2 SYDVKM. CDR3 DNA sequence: TGTGCCAGCAGTACCAATCCAACGGTGGGAAATTCACCCCTCCACTTT. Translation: CASSTNPTVGNSPLHF. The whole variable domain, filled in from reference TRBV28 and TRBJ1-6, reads DVKVTQSSRYLVKRTGEKVFLECVQDMDHENMFWYRQDPGLGLRLIYFSYDVKMKEKGDIPEGYSVSREKKERFSLILESASTNQTSMYLCASSTNPTVGNSPLHFGNGTRLTVT.

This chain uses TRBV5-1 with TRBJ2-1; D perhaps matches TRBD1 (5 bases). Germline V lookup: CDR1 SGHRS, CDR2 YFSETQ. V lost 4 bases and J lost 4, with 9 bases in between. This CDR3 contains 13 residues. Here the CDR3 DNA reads TGCGCCAGCAGCAACCGACAGTACAATGAGCAGTTCTTC. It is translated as CASSNRQYNEQFF.

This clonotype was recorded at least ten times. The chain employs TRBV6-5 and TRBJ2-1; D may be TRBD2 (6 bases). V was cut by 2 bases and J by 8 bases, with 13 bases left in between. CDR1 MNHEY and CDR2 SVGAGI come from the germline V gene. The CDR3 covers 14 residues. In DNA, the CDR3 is TGTGCCAGCAGTTACACGACTAGGGCCTATGAGCAGTTCTTC. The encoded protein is CASSYTTRAYEQFF.

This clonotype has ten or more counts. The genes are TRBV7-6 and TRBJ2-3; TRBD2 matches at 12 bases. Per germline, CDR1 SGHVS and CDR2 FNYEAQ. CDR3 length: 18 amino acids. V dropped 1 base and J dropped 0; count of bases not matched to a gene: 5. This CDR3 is CASSLVITSGGSTDTQYF. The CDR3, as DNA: TGTGCCAGCAGCTTAGTAATAACTAGCGGGGGGAGCACAGATACGCAGTATTTT.

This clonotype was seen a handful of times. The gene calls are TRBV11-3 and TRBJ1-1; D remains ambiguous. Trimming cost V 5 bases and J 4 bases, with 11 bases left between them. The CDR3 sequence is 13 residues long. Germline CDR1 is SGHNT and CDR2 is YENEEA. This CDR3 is CASSPTRSTEAFF. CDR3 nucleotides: TGTGCCAGCAGCCCTACTAGGAGCACTGAAGCTTTCTTT. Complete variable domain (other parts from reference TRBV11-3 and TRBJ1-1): EAGVVQSPRYKIIEKKQPVAFWCNPISGHNTLYWYLQNLGQGPELLIRYENEEAVDDSQLPKDRFSAERLKGVDSTLKIQPAELGDSAVYLCASSPTRSTEAFFGQGTRLTVV.

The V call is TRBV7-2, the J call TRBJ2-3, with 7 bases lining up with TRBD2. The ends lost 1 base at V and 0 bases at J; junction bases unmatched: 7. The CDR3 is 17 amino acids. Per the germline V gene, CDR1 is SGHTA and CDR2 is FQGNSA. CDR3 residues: CASSLGSSGVSTDTQYF. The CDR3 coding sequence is TGTGCCAGCAGCTTAGGTTCCAGCGGGGTTAGCACAGATACGCAGTATTTT.

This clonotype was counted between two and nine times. This chain's CDR3 is CASSYGIHHNYGYTF. CDR3 nucleotide sequence: TGTGCCAGCAGTTACGGCATCCACCATAACTATGGCTACACCTTC. This rearrangement joins TRBV6-2 or TRBV6-3 to TRBJ1-2; D remains unclear. Germline-derived CDR1 and CDR2 are MNHEY and SVGEGT. This CDR3 has 15 amino acids. With 2 bases removed from V and 1 base from J, the gap between germline ends came to 11 bases.

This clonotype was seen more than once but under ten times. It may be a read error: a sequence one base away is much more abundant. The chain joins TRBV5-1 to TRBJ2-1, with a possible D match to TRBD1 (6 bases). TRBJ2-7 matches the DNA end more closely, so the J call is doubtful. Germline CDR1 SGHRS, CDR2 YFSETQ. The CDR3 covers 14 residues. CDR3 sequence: CASSLETGYNEQYF. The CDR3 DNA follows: TGCGCCAGCAGCTTAGAGACAGGCTACAATGAGCAGTACTTC.

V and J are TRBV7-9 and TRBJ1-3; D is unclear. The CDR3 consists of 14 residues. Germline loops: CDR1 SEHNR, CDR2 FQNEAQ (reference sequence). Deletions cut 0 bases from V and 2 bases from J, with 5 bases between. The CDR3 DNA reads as TGTGCCAGCAGCTTAGCGCTGACTGGAAACACCATATATTTT. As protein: CASSLALTGNTIYF.

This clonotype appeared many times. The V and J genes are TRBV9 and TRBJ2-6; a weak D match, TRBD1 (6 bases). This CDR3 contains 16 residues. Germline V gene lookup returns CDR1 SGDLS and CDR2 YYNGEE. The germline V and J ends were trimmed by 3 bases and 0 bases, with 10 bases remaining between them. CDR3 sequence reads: CASSALQGSGANVLTF. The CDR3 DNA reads TGTGCCAGCAGCGCGTTACAGGGCTCTGGGGCCAACGTCCTGACTTTC.

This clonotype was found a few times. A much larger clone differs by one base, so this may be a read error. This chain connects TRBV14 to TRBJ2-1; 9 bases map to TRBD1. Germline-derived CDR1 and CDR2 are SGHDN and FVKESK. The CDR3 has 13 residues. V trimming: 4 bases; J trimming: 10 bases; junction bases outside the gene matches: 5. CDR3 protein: CASSPTTGGEQFF. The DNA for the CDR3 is TGTGCCAGCAGCCCAACCACAGGGGGCGAGCAGTTCTTC.

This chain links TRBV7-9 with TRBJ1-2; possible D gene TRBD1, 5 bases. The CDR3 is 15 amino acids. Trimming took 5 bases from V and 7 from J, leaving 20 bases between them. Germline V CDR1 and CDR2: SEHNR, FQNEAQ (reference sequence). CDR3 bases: TGTGCCAGCAGCGACGAAGGGGCGCCGGGGAGTGGCTACACCTTC. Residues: CASSDEGAPGSGYTF. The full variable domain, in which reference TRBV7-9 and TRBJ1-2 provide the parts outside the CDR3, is DTGVSQNPRHKITKRGQNVTFRCDPISEHNRLYWYRQTLGQGPEFLTYFQNEAQLEKSRLLSDRFSAERPKGSFSTLEIQRTEQGDSAMYLCASSDEGAPGSGYTFGSGTRLTVV.

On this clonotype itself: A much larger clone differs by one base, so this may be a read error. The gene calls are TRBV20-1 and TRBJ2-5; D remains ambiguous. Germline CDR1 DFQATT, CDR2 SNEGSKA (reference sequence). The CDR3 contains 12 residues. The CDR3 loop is CRARKDQGTQYF. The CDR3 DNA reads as TGCAGGGCTCGGAAGGACCAAGGGACCCAGTACTTC.

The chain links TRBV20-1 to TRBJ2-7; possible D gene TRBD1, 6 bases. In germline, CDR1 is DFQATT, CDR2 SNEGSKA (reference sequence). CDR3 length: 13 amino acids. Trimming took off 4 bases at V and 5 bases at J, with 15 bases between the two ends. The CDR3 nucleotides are TGCAGTGCTATTCACAGGGTCCCCAACGAGCAGTACTTC. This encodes CSAIHRVPNEQYF.

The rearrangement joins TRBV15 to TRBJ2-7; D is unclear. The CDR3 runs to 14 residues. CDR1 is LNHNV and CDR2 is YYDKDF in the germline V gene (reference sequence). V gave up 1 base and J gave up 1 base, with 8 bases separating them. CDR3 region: CATSRGTTSYEQYF. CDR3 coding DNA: TGTGCCACCAGCAGAGGTACTACTTCCTACGAGCAGTACTTC.

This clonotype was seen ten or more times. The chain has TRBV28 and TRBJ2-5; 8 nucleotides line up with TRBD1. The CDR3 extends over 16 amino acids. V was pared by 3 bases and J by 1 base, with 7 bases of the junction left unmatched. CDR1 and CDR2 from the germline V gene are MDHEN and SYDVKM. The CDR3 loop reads CASSLGRGPSQETQYF. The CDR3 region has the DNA TGTGCCAGCAGTTTGGGCAGGGGGCCCTCCCAAGAGACCCAGTACTTC.

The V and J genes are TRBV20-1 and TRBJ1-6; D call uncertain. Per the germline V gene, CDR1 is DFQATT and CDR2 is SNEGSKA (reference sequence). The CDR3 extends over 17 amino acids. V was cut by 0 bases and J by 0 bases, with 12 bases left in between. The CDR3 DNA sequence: TGCAGTGCTAGAGATACTGCCAGAAGCTCCTATAATTCACCCCTCCACTTT. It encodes CSARDTARSSYNSPLHF.

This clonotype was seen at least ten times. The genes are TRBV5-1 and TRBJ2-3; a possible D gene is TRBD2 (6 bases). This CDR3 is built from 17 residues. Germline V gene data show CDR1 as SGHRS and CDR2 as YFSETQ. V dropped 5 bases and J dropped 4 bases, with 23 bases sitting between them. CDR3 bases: TGCGCCAGCAGACCTTTTGGGGGTGGAGGGTCGTCAGATACGCAGTATTTT. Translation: CASRPFGGGGSSDTQYF.

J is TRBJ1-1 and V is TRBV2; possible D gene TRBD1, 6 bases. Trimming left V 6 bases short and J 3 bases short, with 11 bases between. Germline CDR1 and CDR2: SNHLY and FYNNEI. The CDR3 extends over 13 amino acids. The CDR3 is CASSYNRDTEAFF. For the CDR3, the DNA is TGTGCCAGCAGCTACAACAGGGACACTGAAGCTTTCTTT.

CDR3 in amino acids: CAISESTLSRTYEQYF. CDR3 DNA: TGTGCCATCAGTGAGTCGACTCTCTCGCGGACCTACGAGCAGTACTTC. The V and J genes are TRBV10-3 and TRBJ2-7; D not resolved. The CDR3 consists of 16 residues. Trimming cost V 0 bases and J 2 bases, with 14 bases left between them. The germline V gene encodes CDR1 ENHRY and CDR2 SYGVKD.

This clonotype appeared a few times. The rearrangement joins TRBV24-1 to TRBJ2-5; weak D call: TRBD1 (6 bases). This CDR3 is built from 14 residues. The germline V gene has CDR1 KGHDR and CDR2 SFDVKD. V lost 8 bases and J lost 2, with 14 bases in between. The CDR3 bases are TGTGCCACCAATGGTGCAGGGGATCAAGAGACCCAGTACTTC. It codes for CATNGAGDQETQYF.

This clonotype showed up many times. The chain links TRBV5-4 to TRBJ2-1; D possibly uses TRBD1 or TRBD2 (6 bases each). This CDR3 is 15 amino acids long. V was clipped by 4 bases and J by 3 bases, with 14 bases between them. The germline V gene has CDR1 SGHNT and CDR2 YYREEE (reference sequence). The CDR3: CASSQAGHNYNEQFF. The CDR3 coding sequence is TGTGCCAGCAGCCAGGCGGGACACAACTACAATGAGCAGTTCTTC.